The source of this T cell receptor beta chain is a study of blood T cell repertoires in COVID-19. Turning to the study itself: The study drew acute and convalescent COVID-19 samples from the United States, Italy and Spain. The analysed material was cDNA or gDNA that came from T cells, B-cell-depleted T cells, or PBMCs.

Germline CDR1 is MNHEY and CDR2 is SVGAGI. CDR3 length equals 15 residues. V lost 3 bases and J lost 1, with 9 bases in between. Original data processing: Counts of nucleated cells, estimated from reference gene primer amplification, were obtained. Method: immunoSEQ multiplex PCR; TCRdb's copy keeps in-frame clones and lacks some. V and J calls and clone size are as listed in that table; D and trimming were resolved from the DNA. The sample consists of under 200,000 clones, approximately 87% of them appearing once. Sequenced sample: peripheral blood. The rearrangement joins TRBV6-5 to TRBJ2-2, with D possibly matching TRBD2 (5 bases). The receptor comes from a woman in her sixties or seventies with COVID-19, enrolled during active disease. CDR3 residues: CASSYRGLNTGELFF. The CDR3 coding sequence is TGTGCCAGCAGTTATCGGGGATTGAACACCGGGGAGCTGTTTTTT.